Presented here are 14 T cell receptor beta chains from one specimen sequenced in a study of vaccination and CD4 T cells after COVID-19 (dated 2022 in TCRdb). The library was produced with PCR. The sequencer listed for this sample is Illumina iSeq 100. TCRdb itself trimmed the public reads at Q25 with fastp, ran MiXCR and retained productive beta chains. Records with the same CDR3 protein are collapsed into one entry carrying the most frequent genes and DNA. Within this sample are about 21,000 distinct CDR3 sequences, with roughly 60% of them counted one time only. 0.9% to 1.2% of the sample rests with the top ten. The specimen was CD4+ T cells from blood, collected after SARS-CoV-2 vaccination. The origin of the receptors is a human donor who had recovered from COVID-19.

The chain is built from TRBV2 and TRBJ2-7; 9 bases agree with TRBD1. V shed 7 bases, J shed 5 bases, and the junction held 3 bases outside the gene matches. The CDR3 runs 12 residues. Germline V lookup: CDR1 SNHLY, CDR2 FYNNEI. As DNA, the CDR3 is TGTGCCAGCAAGGACAGGGGCGACGAGCAGTACTTC. Protein product: CASKDRGDEQYF.

The chain joins TRBV20-1 to TRBJ1-5; 7 nucleotides agree with TRBD1. The CDR3 extends over 15 amino acids. Germline V gene lookup returns CDR1 DFQATT and CDR2 SNEGSKA (reference sequence). The junction had 13 bases not matched to a gene; V was cut back by 5 bases and J by 6 bases. The CDR3 sequence: CSARGRRGLGQPQHF. CDR3 bases: TGCAGTGCTCGCGGTCGGAGGGGGCTCGGTCAGCCCCAGCATTTT.

V gene TRBV19 combines with J gene TRBJ1-2; D unclear. The CDR3 spans 13 residues. V was trimmed by 3 bases and J by 6 bases, leaving 11 bases between them. Germline CDR1 LNHDA, CDR2 SQIVND (reference sequence). In DNA form, the CDR3 reads TGTGCCAGTAGTATTAGTCCGCTGAATGGCTACACCTTC. It codes for CASSISPLNGYTF.

V and J are TRBV21-1 and TRBJ2-5; the tabulated D call, TRBD1, remains unverified against the DNA. TRBV21-1 is flagged as a pseudogene. The CDR3 totals 15 residues. In DNA, the CDR3 is TGTGCCAGCAGCAAAGTCGGGACAGATGGAGAGACCCAGTACTTC. It translates to CASSKVGTDGETQYF.

The genes are TRBV5-4 and TRBJ2-3; D uncertain. Germline V lookup: CDR1 SGHNT, CDR2 YYREEE (reference sequence). V was pared by 3 bases and J by 0 bases, with 8 bases between. CDR3 length: 14 amino acids. The CDR3 region is CASSSSPSTDTQYF. CDR3 bases: TGTGCCAGCAGCTCCAGCCCTAGCACAGATACGCAGTATTTT.

The CDR3 bases are TGTGCCAGCAGTTACTCGAGATTCAGGGAAAGTTCACCCCTCCACTTT. This translates into CASSYSRFRESSPLHF. This chain uses TRBV6-2 or TRBV6-3 with TRBJ1-6, with TRBD1 as a possible D gene (5 bases). This CDR3 has 16 amino acids. Germline lookup yields CDR1 MNHEY and CDR2 SVGEGT. Trimming pared 0 bases from V and 9 bases from J, leaving 15 bases between.

V is TRBV27 and J is TRBJ2-1, with D perhaps TRBD1 (6 bases). The V end was cut by 6 bases, the J end by 3 bases, with 9 bases between. This CDR3 region has 13 residues. Germline CDR1 and CDR2: MNHEY and SMNVEV (reference sequence). The CDR3 is CASSGQFYNEQFF. CDR3 in DNA: TGTGCCAGCAGCGGACAGTTCTACAATGAGCAGTTCTTC.

In its sample, this clonotype was seen a few times. The V gene is TRBV6-1, the J gene TRBJ1-6; unclear D gene. The germline V gene encodes CDR1 MNHNS and CDR2 SASEGT. The CDR3 runs 14 residues. V was clipped by 3 bases and J by 7 bases, with 10 bases between them. CDR3 loop: CASSDYAVNSPLHF. DNA of the CDR3: TGTGCCAGCAGTGACTACGCCGTAAATTCACCCCTCCACTTT.

This rearrangement joins TRBV12-3 or TRBV12-4 to TRBJ1-6, with 7 bases identical to TRBD1. V shed 4 bases and J 10 bases; nucleotides not matched to a gene: 10. The CDR3 loop spans 15 amino acids. CDR3 in DNA: TGTGCCAGCAGTTCTGACAGGGAGGCAGGCTCACCCCTCCACTTT. Translation: CASSSDREAGSPLHF.

The rearrangement joins TRBV30 to TRBJ2-5, with TRBD2 matching 8 bases. This CDR3 contains 15 residues. CDR1 GTSNPN and CDR2 SVGIG come from the germline V gene (reference sequence). V dropped 2 bases and J dropped 2; count of bases not matched to a gene: 7. The CDR3 loop reads CAWSPPAGGQETQYF. CDR3 DNA sequence: TGTGCCTGGAGTCCTCCCGCGGGAGGTCAAGAGACCCAGTACTTC.

V is TRBV6-1 and J is TRBJ1-1; the D gene is possibly TRBD1 (5 bases). Between the trimmed V and J ends, which lost 3 bases and 0 bases, there was a span of 11 bases. In germline, CDR1 is MNHNS, CDR2 SASEGT. CDR3 length: 15 residues. The CDR3 loop is CASSDPSGLNTEAFF. As DNA, the CDR3 is TGTGCCAGCAGTGACCCTTCAGGGTTGAACACTGAAGCTTTCTTT.

This clonotype was counted only a few times. In DNA form, the CDR3 reads TGCAGTGCTAGAGACTCCGGGACAGGAGATAATTCACCCCTCCACTTT. As protein: CSARDSGTGDNSPLHF. This sequence joins TRBV20-1 and TRBJ1-6; TRBD1 aligns across 8 bases. V lost 0 bases to trimming and J lost 5 bases; unmatched junction nucleotides: 6. The length of the CDR3 is 16 residues. Germline CDR1 and CDR2: DFQATT and SNEGSKA (reference sequence).

This rearrangement joins TRBV5-4 to TRBJ2-7; perhaps TRBD2 as D (6 bases). The CDR3 is 13 residues long. Trimming shortened V by 5 bases and J by 6 bases, and 15 bases separated the two germline ends. Germline lookup yields CDR1 SGHNT and CDR2 YYREEE (reference sequence). The CDR3 DNA follows: TGTGCCAGCAGAAGGACCCTGGAGGGCGAGCAGTACTTC. Its protein product is CASRRTLEGEQYF.

This clonotype was found once. The CDR3 reads CASSQDAGGQTQYF. As DNA, the CDR3 is TGCGCCAGCAGCCAAGATGCAGGGGGACAGACCCAGTACTTC. This chain connects TRBV4-3 to TRBJ2-5, with TRBD1 matching 7 bases. Germline assignment: CDR1 LGHNA and CDR2 YSLEER. The CDR3 covers 14 residues. V lost 0 bases and J lost 6; bases outside the gene matches: 4.